The rows below give T cell receptor beta chains drawn from one sample of a study of blood T cell repertoires in COVID-19. Profiling relied on immunoSEQ multiplex PCR, and the TCRdb table lists in-frame clones only, not all of them. The sample records approximately 270,000 clones, 65% to 90% being singletons. Sequenced input: PBMCs or T cells enriched from blood (not recorded which). All receptors derive from a man aged 35 to 55 who had recovered from COVID-19. The CDR3 runs from the conserved cysteine through the conserved F or W. A D gene is named only where the DNA matches it firmly. Rows give clone size only sometimes, using once, few, many, or a class for an expanded clone.

d_call,clone_size,v_call,j_call,cdr3_aa,cdr3_nt
TRBD1,NA,TRBV5-1,TRBJ1-3,CASSLQGAGNTIYF,TGCGCCAGCAGCTTGCAGGGGGCTGGAAACACCATATATTTT
TRBD1,NA,TRBV5-5,TRBJ1-5,CASSADRGPNQPQHF,TGTGCCAGCAGCGCTGACAGGGGTCCCAATCAGCCCCAGCATTTT
NA,NA,TRBV27,TRBJ1-5,CASSLSGRINQPQHF,TGTGCCAGCAGTTTATCAGGCAGGATCAATCAGCCCCAGCATTTT
NA,NA,TRBV10-3,TRBJ1-5,CAISESFRFGEGNQPQHF,TGTGCCATCAGTGAGAGTTTCAGGTTTGGGGAGGGCAATCAGCCCCAGCATTTT
TRBD2,NA,TRBV18,TRBJ2-7,CASSPPASGASSYEQYF,TGTGCCAGCTCACCACCGGCTAGCGGGGCAAGCTCCTACGAGCAGTACTTC
TRBD1,NA,TRBV7-9,TRBJ1-2,CASSWDSLGYTF,TGTGCCAGCAGCTGGGACAGCCTTGGCTACACCTTC
NA,NA,TRBV7-8,TRBJ2-1,CASSPLRGLYNEQFF,TGTGCCAGCAGCCCGCTGCGGGGGCTGTACAATGAGCAGTTCTTC
NA,NA,TRBV7-2,TRBJ1-1,CASSLAPGSTGGGTEAFF,TGTGCCAGCAGCTTAGCGCCGGGGTCCACGGGAGGTGGGACTGAAGCTTTCTTT
TRBD1,NA,TRBV25-1,TRBJ1-2,CASSDTGELRGGYTF,TGTGCCAGCAGTGACACAGGGGAGCTTAGGGGTGGCTACACCTTC
TRBD2,NA,TRBV5-4,TRBJ2-2,CASTAGTSGGAGELFF,TGTGCCAGCACCGCCGGGACTAGCGGGGGGGCCGGGGAGCTGTTTTTT
NA,once,TRBV5-6,TRBJ2-7,CASSSLQEGSSSYEQYF,TGTGCCAGCAGCTCCTTACAGGAGGGGTCGAGCTCCTACGAGCAGTACTTC
NA,NA,TRBV11-3,TRBJ2-5,CASSLGGEQETQYF,TGTGCCAGCAGCTTAGGGGGGGAGCAAGAGACCCAGTACTTC
NA,few,TRBV28,TRBJ2-3,CASSGWGADTQYF,TGTGCCAGCTCAGGCTGGGGGGCAGATACGCAGTATTTT
NA,once,TRBV24-1,TRBJ2-7,CATSGPNWDEQYF,TGTGCCACCTCGGGTCCGAATTGGGACGAGCAGTACTTC
NA,once,TRBV28,TRBJ1-3,CASSDKTGNTIYF,TGTGCCAGCAGTGACAAGACTGGAAACACCATATATTTT
TRBD2,NA,TRBV4-2,TRBJ2-7,CASSQLAGTYEQYF,TGTGCCAGCAGCCAGCTAGCGGGTACCTACGAGCAGTACTTC
TRBD1,NA,TRBV19,TRBJ1-2,CASTPEDRESYGYTF,TGTGCCAGTACCCCGGAGGACAGGGAAAGCTATGGCTACACCTTC
NA,few,TRBV2,TRBJ1-2,CASRPHRDTALPNYGYTF,TGTGCCAGCAGACCGCACCGGGACACCGCGCTACCTAACTATGGCTACACCTTC